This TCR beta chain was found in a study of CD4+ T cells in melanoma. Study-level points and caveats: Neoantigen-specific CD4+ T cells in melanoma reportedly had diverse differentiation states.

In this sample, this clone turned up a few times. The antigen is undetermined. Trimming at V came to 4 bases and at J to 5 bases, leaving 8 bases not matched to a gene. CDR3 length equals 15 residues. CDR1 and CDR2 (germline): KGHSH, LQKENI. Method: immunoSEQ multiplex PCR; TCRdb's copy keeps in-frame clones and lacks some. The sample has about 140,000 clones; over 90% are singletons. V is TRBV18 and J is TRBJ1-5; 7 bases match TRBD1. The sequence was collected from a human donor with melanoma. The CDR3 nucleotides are TGTGCCAGCTCACAAAGGGTAACAGGGGATCAGCCCCAGCATTTT. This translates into CASSQRVTGDQPQHF.